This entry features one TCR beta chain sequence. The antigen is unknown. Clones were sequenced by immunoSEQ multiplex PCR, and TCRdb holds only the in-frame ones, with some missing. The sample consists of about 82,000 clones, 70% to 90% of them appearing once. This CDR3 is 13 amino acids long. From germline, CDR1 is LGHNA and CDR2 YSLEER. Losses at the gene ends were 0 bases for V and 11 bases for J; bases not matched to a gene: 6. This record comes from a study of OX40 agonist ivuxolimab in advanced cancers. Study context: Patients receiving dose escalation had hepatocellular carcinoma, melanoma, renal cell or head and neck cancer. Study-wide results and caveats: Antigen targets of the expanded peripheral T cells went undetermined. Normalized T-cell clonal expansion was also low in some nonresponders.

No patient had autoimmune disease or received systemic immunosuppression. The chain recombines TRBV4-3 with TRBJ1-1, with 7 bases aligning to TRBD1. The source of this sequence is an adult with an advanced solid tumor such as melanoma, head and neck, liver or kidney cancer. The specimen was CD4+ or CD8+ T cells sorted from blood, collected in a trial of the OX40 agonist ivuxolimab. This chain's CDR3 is CASSQEGGGDAFF. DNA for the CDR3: TGCGCCAGCAGCCAAGAAGGGGGCGGGGATGCTTTCTTT.